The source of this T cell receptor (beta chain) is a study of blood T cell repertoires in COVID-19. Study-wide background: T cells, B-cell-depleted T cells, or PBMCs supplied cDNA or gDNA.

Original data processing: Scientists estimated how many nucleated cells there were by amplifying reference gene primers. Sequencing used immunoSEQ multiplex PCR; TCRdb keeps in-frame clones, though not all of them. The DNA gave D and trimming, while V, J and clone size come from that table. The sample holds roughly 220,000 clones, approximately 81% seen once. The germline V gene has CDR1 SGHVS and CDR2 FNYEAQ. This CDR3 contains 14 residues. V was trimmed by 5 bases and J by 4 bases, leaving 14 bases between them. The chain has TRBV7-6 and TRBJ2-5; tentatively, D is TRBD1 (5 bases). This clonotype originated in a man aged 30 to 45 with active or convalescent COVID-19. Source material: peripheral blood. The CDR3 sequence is CASSPRRALETQYF. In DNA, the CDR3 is TGTGCCAGCAGCCCCCGCAGGGCCTTAGAGACCCAGTACTTC.